A single sample gave rise to the 14 T cell receptor beta chains below, sequenced in a study of metastatic and nonmetastatic thyroid tumors. No patient had received any treatment before thyroid surgery. TCRdb re-called clones from the PCR reads using MiXCR. The table includes some 12,000 clones, over 30% detected once. Material: tumor tissue. All receptors derive from a female donor with papillary thyroid cancer or a benign thyroid nodule (not recorded which). Some clones in this sample may be carry-over from other donors' samples.

The V and J genes are TRBV3-1 and TRBJ2-5, with D unresolved. This CDR3 is 14 amino acids long. V shed 1 base and J shed 9 bases, with 15 bases lying between them. Germline loops: CDR1 LGHDT, CDR2 YNNKEL (reference sequence). CDR3 protein: CASSQALYSLSQYF. The CDR3 nucleotides read TGTGCCAGCAGCCAAGCCCTCTATAGCCTTTCCCAGTACTTC.

This clone occurred a few times. The chain uses TRBV12-3 or TRBV12-4 and TRBJ2-2; 8 bases match TRBD1. J lost 6 bases, V lost 6 bases, and 12 bases had no gene match. This CDR3 is built from 16 residues. The CDR3 protein is CASSQGQGFNAGELFF. The CDR3 DNA reads as TGTGCCAGCAGCCAAGGACAGGGATTTAATGCCGGGGAGCTGTTTTTT.

This clone was detected a few times. This chain uses TRBV27 with TRBJ2-1; TRBD2 is a possible D gene (6 bases). Trimming removed 3 bases from V and 10 bases from J, with 13 bases in between. Germline V gives CDR1 MNHEY, CDR2 SMNVEV (reference sequence). This CDR3 has 13 amino acids. The DNA of the CDR3 is TGTGCCAGCAGTTTTGGGCAGGGAGGAGAGCAGTTCTTC. It encodes CASSFGQGGEQFF.

The rearrangement uses TRBV11-2 and TRBJ1-4; 7 bases line up with TRBD1. Trimming cost V 0 bases and J 4 bases; bases outside gene matches: 8. Germline V lookup: CDR1 SGHAT, CDR2 FQNNGV. The CDR3 sequence is 17 residues long. In DNA, the CDR3 is TGTGCCAGCAGCTTAGAGATGACAGGGCTTTTTAATGAAAAACTGTTTTTT. It translates to CASSLEMTGLFNEKLFF.

V is TRBV4-3 and J is TRBJ2-3; D possibly matches TRBD1 or TRBD2 (6 bases each). Trimming removed 0 bases at V and 0 bases at J, with 10 bases between. The CDR3 runs 16 residues. CDR1 is LGHNA and CDR2 is YSLEER in the germline V gene. The DNA of the CDR3 is TGCGCCAGCAGCCAAGATCTAGGGGGGAGCACAGATACGCAGTATTTT. Translating gives CASSQDLGGSTDTQYF.

This clone was recorded a few times. The chain has TRBV6-1 and TRBJ2-5; TRBD2 aligns across 11 bases. CDR1 and CDR2 from the germline V gene are MNHNS and SASEGT. The ends lost 4 bases at V and 5 bases at J; junction bases unmatched: 12. The CDR3 has 17 amino acids. The CDR3 loop is CASSVGLAGGIGETQYF. The CDR3 coding sequence is TGTGCCAGCAGTGTGGGTCTAGCGGGGGGAATTGGGGAGACCCAGTACTTC.

This clone is judged medium-sized. This clone may be a read error of a much larger clone one base away. The chain links TRBV6-1 to TRBJ1-2; TRBD1 might be the D (5 bases). Per germline, CDR1 MNHNS and CDR2 SASEGT. V was shortened by 8 bases and J by 4 bases, with 14 bases between the two germline ends. The length of the CDR3 is 13 residues. The CDR3 nucleotides are TGTGCCAGCGGTTCCCCGACAGCCTATGGCTACACCTTC. The encoded protein is CASGSPTAYGYTF.

Here the CDR3 reads CASSLAQDLNTEAFF. CDR3 DNA: TGTGCCAGCAGCTTAGCACAGGATCTGAACACTGAAGCTTTCTTT. V and J are TRBV7-2 and TRBJ1-1; D perhaps matches TRBD1 (5 bases). Trimming took off 0 bases at V and 0 bases at J, with 8 bases between the two ends. This CDR3 has 15 residues. The germline gives CDR1 SGHTA, CDR2 FQGNSA.

This sequence joins TRBV7-2 and TRBJ2-7; TRBD2 might be the D (6 bases). The V end was cut by 1 base, the J end by 3 bases, with 10 bases between. The CDR3 loop spans 14 amino acids. The germline CDR1 and CDR2 sequences are SGHTA and FQGNSA. The CDR3 here is CASSLGFGGYEQYF. CDR3 nucleotide sequence: TGTGCCAGCAGCTTAGGTTTCGGGGGCTACGAGCAGTACTTC. Full variable domain (outside the CDR3, taken from reference TRBV7-2 and TRBJ2-7): GAGVSQSPSNKVTEKGKDVELRCDPISGHTALYWYRQSLGQGLEFLIYFQGNSAPDKSGLPSDRFSAERTGGSVSTLTIQRTQQEDSAVYLCASSLGFGGYEQYFGPGTRLTVT.

V usage is TRBV14 and J usage is TRBJ2-2, with 8 positions matching TRBD2. Germline CDR1 is SGHDN and CDR2 is FVKESK. The CDR3 runs to 15 residues. J lost 5 bases, V lost 2 bases, and 4 bases had no gene match. CDR3 in DNA: TGTGCCAGCAGCCAAACAGCGGGAGTAACCGGGGAGCTGTTTTTT. The encoded protein is CASSQTAGVTGELFF.

This chain links TRBV2 with TRBJ2-7, with 11 bases lining up with TRBD2. Looked up from germline, CDR1 is SNHLY and CDR2 is FYNNEI. V shed 6 bases, J shed 5 bases, and the junction held 6 bases outside the gene matches. The CDR3 is made up of 14 amino acids. CDR3 coding DNA: TGTGCCAGCAGGGCCGGGACTAGCGGCGACGAGCAGTACTTC. Amino acids: CASRAGTSGDEQYF.

This clone was seen a few times. V and J are TRBV28 and TRBJ1-5; D gene unclear. Germline CDR1 is MDHEN and CDR2 is SYDVKM. Trimming took off 3 bases at V and 0 bases at J, with 6 bases between the two ends. CDR3 length: 14 amino acids. Here the CDR3 DNA reads TGTGCCAGCAGTTTCCTCGATAGCAATCAGCCCCAGCATTTT. This sequence encodes CASSFLDSNQPQHF.

This clone is large within its sample. This chain connects TRBV6-1 to TRBJ2-1; the D is unclear. Per germline, CDR1 MNHNS and CDR2 SASEGT. Trimming cost V 2 bases and J 8 bases, with 10 bases left between them. The length of the CDR3 is 13 residues. The CDR3 loop is CASSEIGRDEQFF. The CDR3 DNA follows: TGTGCCAGCAGTGAAATAGGAAGGGATGAGCAGTTCTTC.

The J gene is TRBJ2-3, the V gene TRBV20-1; 10 bases fit TRBD2. CDR3 length: 16 amino acids. Germline values: CDR1 DFQATT, CDR2 SNEGSKA (reference sequence). Trimming took 5 bases from V and 6 from J; bases not matched to a gene: 14. The CDR3 DNA reads as TGCAGTGCTTCGGTCCGAGCGGGGGGGAGAGTGGATACGCAGTATTTT. This gives the protein CSASVRAGGRVDTQYF.